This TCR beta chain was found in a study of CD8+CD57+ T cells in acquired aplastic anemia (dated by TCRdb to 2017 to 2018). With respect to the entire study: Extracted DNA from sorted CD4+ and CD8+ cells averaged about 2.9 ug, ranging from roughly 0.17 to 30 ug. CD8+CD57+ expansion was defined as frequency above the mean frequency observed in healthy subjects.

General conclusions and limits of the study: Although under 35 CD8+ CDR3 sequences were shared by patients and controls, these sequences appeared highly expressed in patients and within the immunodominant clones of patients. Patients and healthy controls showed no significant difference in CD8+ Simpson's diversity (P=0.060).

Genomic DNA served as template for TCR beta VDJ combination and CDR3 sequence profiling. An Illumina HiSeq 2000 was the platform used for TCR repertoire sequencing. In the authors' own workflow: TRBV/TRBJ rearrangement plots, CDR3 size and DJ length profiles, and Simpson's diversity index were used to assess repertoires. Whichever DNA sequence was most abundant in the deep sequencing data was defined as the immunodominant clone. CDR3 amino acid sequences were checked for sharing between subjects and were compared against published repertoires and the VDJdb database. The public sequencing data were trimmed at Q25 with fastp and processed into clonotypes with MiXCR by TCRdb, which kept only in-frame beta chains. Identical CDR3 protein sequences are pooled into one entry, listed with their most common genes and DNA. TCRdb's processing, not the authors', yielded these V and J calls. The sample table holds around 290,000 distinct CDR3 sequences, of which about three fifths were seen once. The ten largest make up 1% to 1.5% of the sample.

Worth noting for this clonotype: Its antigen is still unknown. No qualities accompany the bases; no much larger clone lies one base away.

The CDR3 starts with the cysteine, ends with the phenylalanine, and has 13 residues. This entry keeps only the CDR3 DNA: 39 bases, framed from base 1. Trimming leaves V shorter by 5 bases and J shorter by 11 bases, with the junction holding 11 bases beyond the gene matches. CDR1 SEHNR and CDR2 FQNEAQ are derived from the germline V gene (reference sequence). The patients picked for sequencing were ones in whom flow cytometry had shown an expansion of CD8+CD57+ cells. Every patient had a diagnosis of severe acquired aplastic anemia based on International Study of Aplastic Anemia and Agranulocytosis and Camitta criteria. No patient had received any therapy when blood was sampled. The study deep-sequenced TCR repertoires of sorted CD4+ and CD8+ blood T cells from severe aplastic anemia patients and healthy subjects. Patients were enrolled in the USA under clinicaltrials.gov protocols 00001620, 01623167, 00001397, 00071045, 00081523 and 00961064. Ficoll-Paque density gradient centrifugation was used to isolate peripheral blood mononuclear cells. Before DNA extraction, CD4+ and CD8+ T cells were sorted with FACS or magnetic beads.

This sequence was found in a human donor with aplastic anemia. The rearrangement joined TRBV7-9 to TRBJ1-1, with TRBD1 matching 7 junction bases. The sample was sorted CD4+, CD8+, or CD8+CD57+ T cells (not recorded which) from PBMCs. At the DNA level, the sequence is TGTGCCAGCAGCCAAGGACAGGTGCTAGTTGCTTTCTTT. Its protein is CASSQGQVLVAFF.